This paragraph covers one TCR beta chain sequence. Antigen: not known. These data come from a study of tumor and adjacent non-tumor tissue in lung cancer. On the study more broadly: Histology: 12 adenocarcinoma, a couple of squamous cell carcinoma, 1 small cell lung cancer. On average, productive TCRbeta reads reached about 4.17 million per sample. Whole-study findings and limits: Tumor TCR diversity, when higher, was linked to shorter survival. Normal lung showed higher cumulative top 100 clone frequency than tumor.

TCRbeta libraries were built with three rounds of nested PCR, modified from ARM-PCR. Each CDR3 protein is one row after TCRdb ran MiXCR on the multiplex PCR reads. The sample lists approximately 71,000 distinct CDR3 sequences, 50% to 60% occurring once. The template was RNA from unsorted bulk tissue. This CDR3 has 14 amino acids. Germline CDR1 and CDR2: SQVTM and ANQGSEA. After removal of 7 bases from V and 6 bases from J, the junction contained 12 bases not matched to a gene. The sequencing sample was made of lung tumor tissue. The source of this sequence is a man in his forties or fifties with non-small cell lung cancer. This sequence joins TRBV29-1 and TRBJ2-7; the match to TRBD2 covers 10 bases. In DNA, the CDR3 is TGCAGCGCTGATGATACCGGGACTAGCGCCGAGCAGTACTTC. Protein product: CSADDTGTSAEQYF.